This TCR beta chain was recovered during a study of Ad26.COV2.S vaccination and SARS-CoV-2 variants. Study context: Ad26.COV2.S shots went into the muscle once or twice, 56 days apart. Regarding the study as a whole: Compared with placebo recipients, vaccine recipients had higher spike-specific TCR breadth.

CDR1 is LNHDA and CDR2 is SQIVND in the germline V gene (reference sequence). V was shortened by 4 bases and J by 0 bases, with 7 bases between the two germline ends. This CDR3 has 14 residues. Worth noting for this clone: Its antigen is not known.

Profiling relied on immunoSEQ multiplex PCR, and the TCRdb table lists in-frame clones only, not all of them. The sample consists of 250,000 to 300,000 clones, around 87% of them appearing once. Treatment defined: over 15 received Ad26.COV2.S at low or high dose, single or two shots; about 5 received placebo; per-sample allocation not given. The study sampled participants on day 63 after the first vaccine or placebo injection. An adult aged 18-55 years in Boston served as the donor. The TCR comes from a person between 18 and 65 years old who received the Ad26.COV2.S COVID-19 vaccine or a placebo. The chain recombines TRBV19 with TRBJ2-1; no clear D. This material consisted of peripheral blood, taken in a trial of Ad26.COV2.S vaccine versus placebo. The CDR3 bases are TGTGCCAGTAGTACGGCTAGCTCCTACAATGAGCAGTTCTTC. Translated: CASSTASSYNEQFF.